The clone carrying this TCR beta chain was seen more than once but under ten times. V was shortened by 0 bases and J by 2 bases, with 14 bases between the two germline ends. Per germline, CDR1 MGHRA and CDR2 YSYEKL. The CDR3 has 18 residues. The sample originates from a study of blood T cell repertoires in COVID-19. The method was immunoSEQ multiplex PCR; TCRdb's version includes in-frame clones alone and lacks a portion of them. Of a few hundred thousand clones detected, roughly four fifths appear once; the ten largest clones hold around a sixth. This clonotype was sampled from a person aged 65 to 85 with COVID-19, enrolled during active disease. The sequencing input was peripheral blood. J is TRBJ1-6 and V is TRBV4-1; TRBD1 is a possible D gene (5 bases). CDR3 residues: CASSQDIGGETYNSPLHF. In DNA, the CDR3 is TGCGCCAGCAGCCAAGATATCGGAGGGGAAACCTATAATTCACCCCTCCACTTT.